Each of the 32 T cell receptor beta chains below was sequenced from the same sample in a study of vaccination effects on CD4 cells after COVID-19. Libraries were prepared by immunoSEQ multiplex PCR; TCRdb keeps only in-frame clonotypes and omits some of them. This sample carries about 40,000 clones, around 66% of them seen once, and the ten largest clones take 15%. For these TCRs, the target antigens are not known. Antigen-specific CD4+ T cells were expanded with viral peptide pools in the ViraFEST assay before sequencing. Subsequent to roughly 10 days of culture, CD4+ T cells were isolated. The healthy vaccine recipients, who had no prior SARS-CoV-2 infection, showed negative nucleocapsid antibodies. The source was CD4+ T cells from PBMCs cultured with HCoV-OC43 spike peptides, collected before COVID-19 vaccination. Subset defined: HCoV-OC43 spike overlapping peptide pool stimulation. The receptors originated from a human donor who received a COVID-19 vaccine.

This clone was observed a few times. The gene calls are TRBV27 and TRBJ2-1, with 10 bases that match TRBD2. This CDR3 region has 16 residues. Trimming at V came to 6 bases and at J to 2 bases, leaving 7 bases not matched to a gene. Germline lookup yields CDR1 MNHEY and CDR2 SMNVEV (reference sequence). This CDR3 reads CASSSVAGGAYNEQFF. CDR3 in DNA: TGTGCCAGCAGCTCGGTAGCGGGGGGTGCCTACAATGAGCAGTTCTTC.

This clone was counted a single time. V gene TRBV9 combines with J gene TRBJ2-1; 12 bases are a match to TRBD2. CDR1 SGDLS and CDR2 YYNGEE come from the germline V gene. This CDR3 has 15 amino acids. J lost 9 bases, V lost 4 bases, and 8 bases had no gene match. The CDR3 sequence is CASSQTSGGGAEQFF. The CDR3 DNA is TGTGCCAGCAGCCAGACTAGCGGGGGAGGAGCTGAGCAGTTCTTC.

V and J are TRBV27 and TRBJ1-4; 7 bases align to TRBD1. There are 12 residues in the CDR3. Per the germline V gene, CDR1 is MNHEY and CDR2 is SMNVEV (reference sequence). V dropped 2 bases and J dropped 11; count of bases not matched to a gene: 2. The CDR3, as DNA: TGTGCCAGCAGTTTAAAGGGGGCCAAACTGTTTTTT. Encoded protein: CASSLKGAKLFF.

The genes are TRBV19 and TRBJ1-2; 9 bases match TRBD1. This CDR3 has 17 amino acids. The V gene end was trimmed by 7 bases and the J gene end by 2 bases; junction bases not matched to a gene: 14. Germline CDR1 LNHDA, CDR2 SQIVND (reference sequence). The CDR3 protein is CASTPGTGRALNYGYTF. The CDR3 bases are TGTGCCAGTACCCCGGGGACAGGGAGGGCTCTAAACTATGGCTACACCTTC.

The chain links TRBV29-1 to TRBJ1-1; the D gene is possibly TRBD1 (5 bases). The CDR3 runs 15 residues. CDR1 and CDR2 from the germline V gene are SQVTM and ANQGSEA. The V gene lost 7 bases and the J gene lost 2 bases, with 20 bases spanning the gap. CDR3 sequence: CSAGFLLSINTEAFF. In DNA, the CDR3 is TGCAGCGCAGGGTTTTTACTTAGTATCAACACTGAAGCTTTCTTT.

CDR3 DNA: TGTGCCAGTAGCAACAGGGTAAGGGAACAGCCCCAGCATTTT. Protein product: CASSNRVREQPQHF. The chain couples TRBV19 to TRBJ1-5, with D possibly TRBD1 on 6 matching bases. Germline V gives CDR1 LNHDA, CDR2 SQIVND (reference sequence). V gave up 6 bases and J gave up 7 bases, with 16 bases separating them. The CDR3 is 14 residues long.

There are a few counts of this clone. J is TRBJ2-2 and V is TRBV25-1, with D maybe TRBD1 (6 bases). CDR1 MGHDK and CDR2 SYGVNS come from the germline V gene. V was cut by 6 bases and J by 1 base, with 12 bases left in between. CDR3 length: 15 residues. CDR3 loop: CASSGLQGNTGELFF. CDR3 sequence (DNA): TGTGCCAGCAGCGGGCTACAGGGGAACACCGGGGAGCTGTTTTTT. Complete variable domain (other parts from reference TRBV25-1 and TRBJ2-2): EADIYQTPRYLVIGTGKKITLECSQTMGHDKMYWYQQDPGMELHLIHYSYGVNSTEKGDLSSESTVSRIRTEHFPLTLESARPSHTSQYLCASSGLQGNTGELFFGEGSRLTVL.

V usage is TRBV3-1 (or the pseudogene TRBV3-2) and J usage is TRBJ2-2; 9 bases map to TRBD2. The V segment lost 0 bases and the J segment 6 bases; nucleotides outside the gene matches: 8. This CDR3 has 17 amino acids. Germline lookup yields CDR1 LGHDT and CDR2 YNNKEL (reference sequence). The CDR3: CASSQEFAGGVAGELFF. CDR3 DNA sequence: TGTGCCAGCAGCCAAGAATTCGCGGGAGGGGTCGCCGGGGAGCTGTTTTTT.

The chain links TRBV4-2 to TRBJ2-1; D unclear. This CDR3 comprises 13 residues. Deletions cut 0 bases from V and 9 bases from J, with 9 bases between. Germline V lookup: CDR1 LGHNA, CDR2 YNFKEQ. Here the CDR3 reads CASSQDRLGEQFF. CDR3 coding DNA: TGTGCCAGCAGCCAAGATAGGCTTGGTGAGCAGTTCTTC.

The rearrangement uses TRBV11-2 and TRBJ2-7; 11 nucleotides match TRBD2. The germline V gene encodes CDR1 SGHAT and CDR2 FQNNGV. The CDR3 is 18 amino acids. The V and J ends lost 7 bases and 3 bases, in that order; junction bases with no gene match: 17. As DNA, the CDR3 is TGTGCCAGCACCCCCATCCGGGCTAGCGGGAGGTCGGGCTACGAGCAGTACTTC. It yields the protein CASTPIRASGRSGYEQYF. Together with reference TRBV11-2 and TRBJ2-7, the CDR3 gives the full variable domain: EAGVAQSPRYKIIEKRQSVAFWCNPISGHATLYWYQQILGQGPKLLIQFQNNGVVDDSQLPKDRFSAERLKGVDSTLKIQPAKLEDSAVYLCASTPIRASGRSGYEQYFGPGTRLTVT.

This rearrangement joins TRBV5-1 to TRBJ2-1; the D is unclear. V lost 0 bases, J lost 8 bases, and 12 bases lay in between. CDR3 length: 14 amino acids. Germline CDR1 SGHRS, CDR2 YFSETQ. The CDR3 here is CASSLGPQAHEQFF. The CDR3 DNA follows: TGCGCCAGCAGCTTGGGACCCCAGGCTCATGAGCAGTTCTTC. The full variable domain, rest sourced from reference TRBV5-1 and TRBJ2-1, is KAGVTQTPRYLIKTRGQQVTLSCSPISGHRSVSWYQQTPGQGLQFLFEYFSETQRNKGNFPGRFSGRQFSNSRSEMNVSTLELGDSALYLCASSLGPQAHEQFFGPGTRLTVL.

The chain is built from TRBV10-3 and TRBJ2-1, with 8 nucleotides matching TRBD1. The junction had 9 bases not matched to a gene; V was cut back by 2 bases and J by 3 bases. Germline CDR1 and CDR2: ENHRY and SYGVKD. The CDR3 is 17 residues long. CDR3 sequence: CAISEPSQGQGYNEQFF. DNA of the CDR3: TGTGCCATCAGTGAGCCCTCCCAAGGACAGGGCTACAATGAGCAGTTCTTC.

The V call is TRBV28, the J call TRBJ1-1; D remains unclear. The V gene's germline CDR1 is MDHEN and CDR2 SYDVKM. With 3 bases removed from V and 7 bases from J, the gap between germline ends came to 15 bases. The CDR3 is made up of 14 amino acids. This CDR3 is CASSLDRRDFEAFF. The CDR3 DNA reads TGTGCCAGCAGTTTGGACCGTAGAGATTTTGAAGCTTTCTTT.

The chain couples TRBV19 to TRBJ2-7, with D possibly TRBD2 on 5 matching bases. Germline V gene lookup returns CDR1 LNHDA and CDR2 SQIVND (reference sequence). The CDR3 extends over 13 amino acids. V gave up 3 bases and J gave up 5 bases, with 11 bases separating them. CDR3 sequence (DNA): TGTGCCAGTAGTATCCCGGGAATGAACGAGCAGTACTTC. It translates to CASSIPGMNEQYF.

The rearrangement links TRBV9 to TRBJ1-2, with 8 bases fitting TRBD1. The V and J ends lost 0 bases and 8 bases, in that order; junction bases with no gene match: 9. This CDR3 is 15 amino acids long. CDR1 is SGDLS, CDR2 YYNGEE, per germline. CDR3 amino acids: CASSVGTRQGIGYTF. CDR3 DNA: TGTGCCAGCAGCGTAGGTACAAGACAGGGGATAGGCTACACCTTC.

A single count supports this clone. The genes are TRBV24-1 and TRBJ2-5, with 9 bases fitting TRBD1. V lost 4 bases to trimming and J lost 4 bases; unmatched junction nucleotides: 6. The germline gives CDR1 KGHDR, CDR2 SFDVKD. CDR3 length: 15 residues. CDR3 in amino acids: CATSDPGTGLETQYF. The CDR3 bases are TGTGCCACCAGTGACCCCGGGACAGGGTTAGAGACCCAGTACTTC.

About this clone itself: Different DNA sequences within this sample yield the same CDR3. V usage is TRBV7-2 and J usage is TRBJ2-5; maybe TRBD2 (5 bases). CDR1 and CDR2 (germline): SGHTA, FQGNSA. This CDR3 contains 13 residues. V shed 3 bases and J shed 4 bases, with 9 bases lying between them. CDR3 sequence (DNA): TGTGCCAGCAGCTTTGCGGGCGGAGAGACCCAGTACTTC. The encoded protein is CASSFAGGETQYF.

CDR3 in DNA: TGTGCCAGCAGCTTCGATGGCGGGGGACGGGAGACCCAGTACTTC. It yields the protein CASSFDGGGRETQYF. The chain links TRBV5-4 to TRBJ2-5; the match to TRBD2 covers 7 bases. Germline V gene sequence: CDR1 SGHNT, CDR2 YYREEE (reference sequence). This CDR3 is 15 amino acids long. The junction had 9 bases not matched to a gene; V was cut back by 2 bases and J by 5 bases.

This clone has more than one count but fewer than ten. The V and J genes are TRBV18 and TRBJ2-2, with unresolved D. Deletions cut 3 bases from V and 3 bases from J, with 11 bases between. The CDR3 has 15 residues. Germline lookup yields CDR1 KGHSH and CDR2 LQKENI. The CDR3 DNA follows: TGTGCCAGCTCACCTCGGTTCTCCGACACCGGGGAGCTGTTTTTT. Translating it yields CASSPRFSDTGELFF.

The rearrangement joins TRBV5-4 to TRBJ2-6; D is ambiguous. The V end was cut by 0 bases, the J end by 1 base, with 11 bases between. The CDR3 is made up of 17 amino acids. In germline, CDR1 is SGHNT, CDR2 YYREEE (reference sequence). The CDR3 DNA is TGTGCCAGCAGCTTGGCCCCTGGCCGGTCTGGGGCCAACGTCCTGACTTTC. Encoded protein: CASSLAPGRSGANVLTF.

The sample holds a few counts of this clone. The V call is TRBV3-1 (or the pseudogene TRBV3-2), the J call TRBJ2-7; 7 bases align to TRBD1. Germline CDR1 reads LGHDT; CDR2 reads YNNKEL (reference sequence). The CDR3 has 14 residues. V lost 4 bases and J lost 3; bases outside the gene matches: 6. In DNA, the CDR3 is TGTGCCAGCAGCCCCGGGACAGTTAACTACGAGCAGTACTTC. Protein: CASSPGTVNYEQYF.

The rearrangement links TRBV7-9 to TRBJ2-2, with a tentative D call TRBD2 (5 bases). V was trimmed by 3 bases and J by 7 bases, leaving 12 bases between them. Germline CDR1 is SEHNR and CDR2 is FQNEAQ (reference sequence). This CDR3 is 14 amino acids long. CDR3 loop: CASSLTRGYGELFF. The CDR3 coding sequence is TGTGCCAGCAGCTTGACTCGGGGTTACGGGGAGCTGTTTTTT.

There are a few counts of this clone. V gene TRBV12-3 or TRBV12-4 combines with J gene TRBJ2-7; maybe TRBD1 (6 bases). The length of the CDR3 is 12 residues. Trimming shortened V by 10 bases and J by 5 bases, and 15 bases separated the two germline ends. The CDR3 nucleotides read TGTGCCACACGACAGGAGGTCGACGAGCAGTACTTC. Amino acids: CATRQEVDEQYF.

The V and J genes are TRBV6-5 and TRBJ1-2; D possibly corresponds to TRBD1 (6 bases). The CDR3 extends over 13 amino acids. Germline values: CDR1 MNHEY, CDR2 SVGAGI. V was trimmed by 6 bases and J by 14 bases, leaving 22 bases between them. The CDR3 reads CASRVNRQVFGTF. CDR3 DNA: TGTGCCAGCAGGGTCAACCGACAGGTTTTTGGGACCTTC.

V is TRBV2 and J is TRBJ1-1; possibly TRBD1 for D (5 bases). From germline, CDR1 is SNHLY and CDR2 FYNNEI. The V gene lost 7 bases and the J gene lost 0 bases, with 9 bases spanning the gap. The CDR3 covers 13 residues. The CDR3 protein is CASNKGLNTEAFF. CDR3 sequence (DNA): TGTGCCAGCAATAAGGGGTTGAACACTGAAGCTTTCTTT.

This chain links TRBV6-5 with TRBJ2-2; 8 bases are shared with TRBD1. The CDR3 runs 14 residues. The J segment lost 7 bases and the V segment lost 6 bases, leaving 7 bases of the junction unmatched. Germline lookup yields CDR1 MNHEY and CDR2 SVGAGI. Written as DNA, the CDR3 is TGTGCCAGCAGAAGGACAGGGACGATCGGGGAGCTGTTTTTT. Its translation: CASRRTGTIGELFF.

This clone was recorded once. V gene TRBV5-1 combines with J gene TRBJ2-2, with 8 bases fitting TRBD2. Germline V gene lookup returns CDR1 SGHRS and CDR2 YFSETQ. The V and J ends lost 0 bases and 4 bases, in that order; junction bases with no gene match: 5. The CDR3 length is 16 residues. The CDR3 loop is CASSLAGTRSTGELFF. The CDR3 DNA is TGCGCCAGCAGCTTGGCCGGGACTAGAAGCACCGGGGAGCTGTTTTTT.

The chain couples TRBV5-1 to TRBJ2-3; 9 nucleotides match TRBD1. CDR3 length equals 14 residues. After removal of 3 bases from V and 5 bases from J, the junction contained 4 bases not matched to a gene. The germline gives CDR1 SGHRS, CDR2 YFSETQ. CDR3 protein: CASSWDRAGDTQYF. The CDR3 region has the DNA TGCGCCAGCAGCTGGGACAGGGCAGGAGATACGCAGTATTTT.

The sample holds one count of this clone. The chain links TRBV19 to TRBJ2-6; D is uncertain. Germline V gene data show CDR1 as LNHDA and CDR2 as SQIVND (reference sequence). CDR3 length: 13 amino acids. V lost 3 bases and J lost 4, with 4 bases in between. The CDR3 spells CASSMTGANVLTF. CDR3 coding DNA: TGTGCCAGTAGTATGACAGGGGCCAACGTCCTGACTTTC.

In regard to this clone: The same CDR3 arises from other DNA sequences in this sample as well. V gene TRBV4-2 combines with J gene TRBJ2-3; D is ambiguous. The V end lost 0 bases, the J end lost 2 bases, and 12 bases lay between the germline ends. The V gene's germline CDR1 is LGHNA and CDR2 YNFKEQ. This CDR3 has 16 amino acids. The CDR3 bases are TGTGCCAGCAGCCAAGATTCGCGGAGATCCACAGATACGCAGTATTTT. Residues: CASSQDSRRSTDTQYF.

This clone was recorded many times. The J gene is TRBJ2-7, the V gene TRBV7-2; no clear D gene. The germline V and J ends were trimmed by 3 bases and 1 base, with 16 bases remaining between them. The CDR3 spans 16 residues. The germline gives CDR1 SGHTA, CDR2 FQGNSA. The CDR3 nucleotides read TGTGCCAGCAGCTTTAGAGAGACAAGGATATCCTACGAGCAGTACTTC. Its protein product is CASSFRETRISYEQYF.

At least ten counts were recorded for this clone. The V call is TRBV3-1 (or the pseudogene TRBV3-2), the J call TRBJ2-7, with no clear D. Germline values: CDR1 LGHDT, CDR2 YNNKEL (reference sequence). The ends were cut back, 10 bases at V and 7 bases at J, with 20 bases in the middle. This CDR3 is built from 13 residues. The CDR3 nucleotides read TGTGCCACGGGCCAAAGCAATGTGGGGGAGCAGTACTTC. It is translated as CATGQSNVGEQYF.